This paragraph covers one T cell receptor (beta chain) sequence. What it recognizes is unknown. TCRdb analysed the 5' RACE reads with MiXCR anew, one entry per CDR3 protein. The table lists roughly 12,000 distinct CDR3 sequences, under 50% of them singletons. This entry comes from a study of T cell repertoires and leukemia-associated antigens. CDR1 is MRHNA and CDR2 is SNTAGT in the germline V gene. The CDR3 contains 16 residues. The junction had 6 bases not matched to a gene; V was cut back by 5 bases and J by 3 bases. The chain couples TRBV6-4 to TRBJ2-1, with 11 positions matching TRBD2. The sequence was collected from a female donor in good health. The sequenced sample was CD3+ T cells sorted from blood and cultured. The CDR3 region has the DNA TGTGCCAGCAGTAAACGACTAGCGGGGAACTACAATGAGCAGTTCTTC. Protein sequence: CASSKRLAGNYNEQFF.